This T cell receptor beta chain originates from a study of identical twins. Regarding the study as a whole: There were fewer insertions in abundant cord blood beta clonotypes, but memory repertoires showed no such pattern. The authors noted that invariant MAIT and iNKT cells could partly confound zero-insertion analyses.

This clonotype came up many times. Its antigen is as yet unknown. A universal primer site was incorporated via template switching, and the cDNA contained unique molecular identifiers. TCRdb processed the 5' RACE reads anew with MiXCR; each CDR3 protein has one entry. This table has around 370,000 distinct CDR3 sequences, approximately 9.1% appearing once. Healthy Caucasians were all of the donors. This sequence was found in a woman aged 45-65 years in good health. The sequenced material came from naive T cells sorted from blood.

CDR3 coding DNA: TGTGCCACCAGTGAGGCGGGAGGGCCCTGGAATGAGCAGTTCTTC. It yields the protein CATSEAGGPWNEQFF. V and J are TRBV24-1 and TRBJ2-1; 9 bases are shared with TRBD2. The ends lost 4 bases at V and 7 bases at J; junction bases unmatched: 7. The CDR3 runs to 15 residues. Germline V lookup: CDR1 KGHDR, CDR2 SFDVKD.